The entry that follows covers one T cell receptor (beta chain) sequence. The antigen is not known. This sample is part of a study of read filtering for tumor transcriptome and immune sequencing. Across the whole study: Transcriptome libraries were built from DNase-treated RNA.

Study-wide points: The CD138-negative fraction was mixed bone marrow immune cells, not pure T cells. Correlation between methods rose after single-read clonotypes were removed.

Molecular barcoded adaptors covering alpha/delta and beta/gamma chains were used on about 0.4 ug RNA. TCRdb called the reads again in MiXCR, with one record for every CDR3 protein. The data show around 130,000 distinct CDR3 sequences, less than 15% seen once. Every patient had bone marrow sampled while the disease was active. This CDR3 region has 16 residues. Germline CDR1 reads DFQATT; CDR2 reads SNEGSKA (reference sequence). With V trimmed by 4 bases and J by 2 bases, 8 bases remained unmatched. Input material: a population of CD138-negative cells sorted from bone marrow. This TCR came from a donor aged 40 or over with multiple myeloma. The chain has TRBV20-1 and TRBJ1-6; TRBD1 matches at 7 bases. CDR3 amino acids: CSAKGAGGTYNSPLHF. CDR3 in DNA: TGCAGTGCTAAGGGGGCAGGCGGAACCTATAATTCACCCCTCCACTTT.